The 18 T cell receptor beta chains listed next were all sequenced from one sample in a study of shared clonotypes between healthy human individuals. Profiled with immunoSEQ multiplex PCR; TCRdb holds only in-frame clones, not every one. This sample has hundreds of thousands of clones, with 96% found just once. The sequencing input was memory CD8+ T cells sorted from blood. Regarding subset: CD45RO+ cells pooled with CCR7-negative TemRA cells. These receptors were taken from a young man in good health.

The rearrangement joins TRBV10-3 to TRBJ1-2, with D possibly being TRBD1 (6 bases). CDR3 length: 13 amino acids. The germline V gene has CDR1 ENHRY and CDR2 SYGVKD. Trimming removed 6 bases at V and 6 bases at J, with 14 bases between. Written as DNA, the CDR3 is TGTGCCATCAGCCCCGACAGGACCCATGGCTACACCTTC. Its translation is CAISPDRTHGYTF.

The table lists this clone with a count of one. This chain joins TRBV6-5 and TRBJ2-7; 10 nucleotides align to TRBD2. The CDR3 contains 14 residues. Trimming removed 8 bases from V and 3 bases from J; junction bases left unmatched: 7. The germline V gene has CDR1 MNHEY and CDR2 SVGAGI. The CDR3 loop is CASSRAGGGYEQYF. In DNA form, the CDR3 reads TGTGCCAGCTCTCGAGCGGGAGGGGGCTACGAGCAGTACTTC.

The chain joins TRBV4-1 to TRBJ2-2; weak D call: TRBD1 (6 bases). Germline-derived CDR1 and CDR2 are MGHRA and YSYEKL. This CDR3 region has 13 residues. Trimming removed 6 bases at V and 7 bases at J, with 12 bases between. The CDR3 spells CASRQGVGGELFF. DNA for the CDR3: TGCGCCAGCAGACAGGGAGTTGGCGGGGAGCTGTTTTTT.

V usage is TRBV10-2 and J usage is TRBJ2-2; 10 positions agree with TRBD2. The CDR3 has 18 amino acids. Per the germline V gene, CDR1 is WSHSY and CDR2 is SAAADI. With 0 bases clipped from V and 0 bases from J, the junction kept 4 bases outside the gene matches. The CDR3 here is CASSESRLAGANTGELFF. In nucleotides, the CDR3 is TGCGCCAGCAGTGAGTCTCGGCTAGCGGGAGCGAACACCGGGGAGCTGTTTTTT.

V is TRBV4-1 and J is TRBJ1-1; possible D gene TRBD1, 5 bases. The length of the CDR3 is 15 residues. Per the germline V gene, CDR1 is MGHRA and CDR2 is YSYEKL. The V end was cut by 1 base, the J end by 6 bases, with 15 bases between. The CDR3 here is CASSQVAQVGAEAFF. The CDR3 nucleotides read TGCGCCAGCAGCCAAGTCGCACAGGTCGGCGCTGAAGCTTTCTTT.

The chain couples TRBV5-1 to TRBJ2-5, with 9 bases fitting TRBD2. V gave up 5 bases and J gave up 5 bases; unmatched junction bases: 7. CDR3 length: 14 residues. Germline V gene sequence: CDR1 SGHRS, CDR2 YFSETQ. CDR3 region: CASSDSGSGETQYF. CDR3 nucleotides: TGCGCCAGCAGTGATAGCGGGAGTGGGGAGACCCAGTACTTC.

This clone was recorded only once. The gene calls are TRBV11-2 and TRBJ2-3; 15 nucleotides agree with TRBD2. Germline CDR1 reads SGHAT; CDR2 reads FQNNGV. With V trimmed by 5 bases and J by 2 bases, 11 bases remained unmatched. The CDR3 has 19 amino acids. Here the CDR3 reads CASSPTGLAGGLYTDTQYF. The CDR3 nucleotides are TGTGCCAGCAGCCCAACTGGACTAGCGGGAGGGCTGTACACAGATACGCAGTATTTT.

The chain combines TRBV28 with TRBJ2-7, with D perhaps TRBD1 (6 bases). Germline values: CDR1 MDHEN, CDR2 SYDVKM. There are 14 residues in the CDR3. Between the trimmed V and J ends, which lost 7 bases and 7 bases, there was a span of 20 bases. Written as DNA, the CDR3 is TGTGCCAGCACTTTCACCGACAGGACCAAGGAGCAGTACTTC. This gives the protein CASTFTDRTKEQYF.

This rearrangement joins TRBV7-2 to TRBJ2-7; D gene ambiguous. The V end was cut by 6 bases, the J end by 0 bases, with 12 bases between. Germline V lookup: CDR1 SGHTA, CDR2 FQGNSA. The CDR3 sequence is 14 residues long. As DNA, the CDR3 is TGTGCCAGCAGATCCACCCAGAGCTCCTACGAGCAGTACTTC. Amino acid sequence: CASRSTQSSYEQYF.

The chain carries TRBV6-1 and TRBJ2-5; 7 nucleotides agree with TRBD2. Germline trimming cut 2 bases from V and 2 bases from J; bases unmatched to any gene: 11. CDR1 is MNHNS and CDR2 is SASEGT in the germline V gene. This CDR3 is built from 17 residues. In nucleotides, the CDR3 is TGTGCCAGCAGTGAAAATCCCGGGGGGACTCAACAAGAGACCCAGTACTTC. It yields the protein CASSENPGGTQQETQYF.

The V call is TRBV4-1, the J call TRBJ2-7, with 8 bases aligning to TRBD2. The CDR3 covers 15 residues. The trim removed 1 base at V and 0 bases at J, leaving 2 bases unmatched. Germline-derived CDR1 and CDR2 are MGHRA and YSYEKL. The CDR3: CASSQGGLVSYEQYF. Written as DNA, the CDR3 is TGCGCCAGCAGCCAAGGGGGACTAGTCTCCTACGAGCAGTACTTC.

This clone appeared a single time. This chain links TRBV6-1 with TRBJ2-5, with 7 bases matching TRBD1. Germline V CDR1 and CDR2: MNHNS, SASEGT. The CDR3 consists of 14 residues. With V trimmed by 7 bases and J by 6 bases, 11 bases remained unmatched. CDR3 nucleotide sequence: TGTGCCAGCATGACAGGGACCGGGCGAAAGACCCAGTACTTC. Encoded protein: CASMTGTGRKTQYF.

The chain links TRBV6-6 to TRBJ1-2, with a weak D call TRBD1 (6 bases). V gave up 6 bases and J gave up 8 bases, with 22 bases separating them. The CDR3 is 15 amino acids. Per the germline V gene, CDR1 is MNHNY and CDR2 is SVGAGI (reference sequence). CDR3 amino acids: CASSPTPGTIRGYTF. For the CDR3, the DNA is TGTGCCAGCAGCCCGACGCCCGGGACAATAAGGGGCTACACCTTC.

Points on this clone: The same CDR3 also results from other DNA sequences found in this sample. The chain links TRBV4-1 to TRBJ2-1, with 9 nucleotides matching TRBD2. The ends lost 0 bases at V and 3 bases at J; junction bases unmatched: 0. The CDR3 contains 15 residues. Germline CDR1 and CDR2: MGHRA and YSYEKL. CDR3 protein: CASSQDSGSYNEQFF. The CDR3 DNA is TGCGCCAGCAGCCAAGATAGCGGGAGCTACAATGAGCAGTTCTTC.

This sequence joins TRBV5-1 and TRBJ2-1; 8 bases line up with TRBD2. The CDR3 consists of 16 residues. J gave up 9 bases and V 0 bases, and 11 bases lay outside the gene matches. Germline CDR1 SGHRS, CDR2 YFSETQ. This CDR3 is CASSLDGAGVGSEQFF. CDR3 DNA sequence: TGCGCCAGCAGCTTGGATGGAGCGGGAGTCGGGAGTGAGCAGTTCTTC.

The V call is TRBV10-3, the J call TRBJ1-2; D not resolved. The CDR3 extends over 11 amino acids. V was clipped by 4 bases and J by 5 bases, with 5 bases between them. Germline-derived CDR1 and CDR2 are ENHRY and SYGVKD. The CDR3 DNA follows: TGTGCCATCAGTGTAGGGTATGGCTACACCTTC. Translating gives CAISVGYGYTF.

The chain couples TRBV5-1 to TRBJ2-3, with D perhaps TRBD1 (5 bases). The CDR3 is made up of 14 amino acids. V lost 3 bases and J 4 bases, leaving 12 bases between the germline ends. The germline CDR1 and CDR2 sequences are SGHRS and YFSETQ. The CDR3 bases are TGCGCCAGCAGCTACTCAGGGAACCCAGATACGCAGTATTTT. It is translated as CASSYSGNPDTQYF.

The chain uses TRBV7-9 and TRBJ1-5; D might be TRBD1 (5 bases). V dropped 5 bases and J dropped 3 bases, with 14 bases sitting between them. This CDR3 contains 15 residues. In germline, CDR1 is SEHNR, CDR2 FQNEAQ (reference sequence). The CDR3 coding sequence is TGTGCCAGCAGCCAAGGGGACGGTTTCAATCAGCCCCAGCATTTT. Encoded protein: CASSQGDGFNQPQHF.